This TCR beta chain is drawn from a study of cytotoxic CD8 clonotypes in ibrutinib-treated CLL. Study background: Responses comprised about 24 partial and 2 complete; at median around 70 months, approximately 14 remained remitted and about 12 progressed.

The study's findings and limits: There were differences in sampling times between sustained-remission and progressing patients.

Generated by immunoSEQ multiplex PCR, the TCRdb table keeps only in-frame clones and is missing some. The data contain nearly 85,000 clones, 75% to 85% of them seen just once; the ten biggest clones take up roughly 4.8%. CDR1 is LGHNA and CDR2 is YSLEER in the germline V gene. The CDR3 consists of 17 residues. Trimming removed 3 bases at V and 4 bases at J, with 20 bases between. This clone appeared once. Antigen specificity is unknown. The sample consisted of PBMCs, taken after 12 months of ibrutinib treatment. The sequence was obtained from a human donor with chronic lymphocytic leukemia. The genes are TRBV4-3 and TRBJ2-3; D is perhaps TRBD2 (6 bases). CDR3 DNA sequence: TGCGCCAGCAGCCAGGGACGGACTATTGGGGGTCCAGATACGCAGTATTTT. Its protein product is CASSQGRTIGGPDTQYF.